The sequence of this T cell receptor beta chain was determined in a study of cytomegalovirus exposure and HLA in healthy donors (dated by TCRdb to about 2017). A note on the overall study: In an earlier analysis of 587 of the donors, less than 350 Gb of sequence data and 90 million to 120 million unique TCR beta sequences from 150 million to 200 million T cells were reported. About 310 gigabases of sequencing data and approximately 93 million unique TCR sequences were included in an early release covering roughly 600 HLA-typed donors. The genetic ancestry cluster associated with self-reported Caucasian donors included 81% of the approximately 410 genotyped donors. The study aimed to test whether signatures of past pathogen exposure could be identified by cataloging public T cell receptors. The study used immunosequencing to profile the T cell repertoires of approximately 640 subjects and linked those repertoires to cytomegalovirus serostatus. Along with the roughly 670-subject first cohort, a separate validation cohort of over a hundred different subjects was used. To predict cytomegalovirus infection status, the study combined high-throughput TCR immunosequencing, statistical association of individual TCRs with disease status, and machine learning. To study patterns of TCR occurrence, a later analysis re-analyzed previously published TCR beta repertoires from 550 to 800 donors and added high-resolution HLA genotyping. The later analysis used no new phenotypic data to find candidate immune exposures, relying instead on TCR beta sequences and their occurrence across donors. An earlier analysis of 587 of the donors used high-throughput TCR beta sequencing to judge whether each TCR beta V gene segment behaved as functional or pseudogenic. Donor age, sex, ethnicity and CMV serostatus were collected together with the repertoire data. In a later genetic analysis, genome-wide SNP genotypes for about 65% of the 666 donors were used, and that subset was treated as a discovery cohort. All discovery cohort repertoires had been generated using a single sequencing platform. HLA typing covered class I and class II loci at four-digit resolution. Typing coverage varied by locus: roughly 620-640 donors for A, B, C, DRB1 and DQB1; more than 500 for DQA1; approximately 570 for DPA1; fewer than 480 for DPB1. Several DR-DQ haplotypes were treated as single units for association and clustering because of strong linkage in the cohort. On average, around 240,000 unique TCR beta nucleotide sequences were sequenced per donor among roughly 430 genotyped donors of the cohort, with roughly 18% of those sequences being non-productive.

Here is what the overall study found, with its caveats: Cytomegalovirus status was reported to be diagnosed by the classifier with high specificity and sensitivity in both the original and validation cohorts. The only immune exposure information available for the cohort was CMV serostatus. At a false discovery rate of 0.05, a later analysis linked some 18,000 TCR beta sequences to specific HLA alleles. Most TCR sequences were seen in very few donors, while some public TCRs were found in many individuals. An association between a missense DCLRE1C variant and V-gene and J-gene trimming of TCR beta chains was found in a later genetic analysis and replicated in an independent cohort. According to a later genetic analysis, donors in an Asian-associated ancestry cluster had fewer N-insertions in productive TCRs than the roughly 660-donor mean. A further reported finding was that TCR beta sequences accurately predicted the HLA-A and HLA-B alleles for most subjects in the first cohort. According to a later analysis, TCR association rates differed among HLA loci, with DRB1 alleles showing the most associated TCRs and HLA-C alleles showing the fewest. The cohort was sequenced for TCR beta chains only, and without alpha or paired-chain data the features that could be detected were limited. The authors suggested that the approach could potentially be extended to other disease states and immunological phenotypes. Because the 87-base-pair reads could not distinguish some IMGT-functional V segments, including TRBV6-2 and TRBV6-3, those segments were excluded. A later analysis reported that several top co-occurrence clusters appeared linked to parvovirus B19, influenza, CMV and Epstein-Barr virus. Strong co-occurrence of HLA alleles, especially DR and DQ, made assigning TCR associations to individual alleles difficult. According to a later analysis, most CMV-associated TCR beta chains appeared to be HLA-restricted, and the HLA associations seemed to be driven largely by CMV exposure. An earlier analysis of several hundred of the donors showed that most TCR beta V segments appeared in productive rearrangements either about 87% or about 30% of the time, which broadly matched IMGT annotations. Correlated functional status among segregating V segments might reflect linkage disequilibrium, but an unknown experimental factor could not be ruled out. A few of the identified cytomegalovirus-associated TCR beta chains were confirmed in vitro to be specific for cytomegalovirus antigens. A later analysis found that HLA-associated TCR beta chains were more clonally expanded and had lower generation probabilities than equally common non-associated chains. Roughly uniform sequencing depth across donors was assumed in presence/absence analyses, although this assumption may not hold. A cluster of highly shared sequence variants was judged likely to represent a technical artifact of the sequencing pipeline. Because counts were too low, about 18 rarely observed V segments, including chromosome 9 orphons, were left out of the earlier analysis of 500 to 650 of the donors. The study gave a list of some 150 TCR beta chains associated with cytomegalovirus. Because HLA typing was missing for some donors at each locus, association tests included only the typed subset.

V was cut back by 1 base and J by 6 bases, leaving a gap of 11 bases between them. From its cysteine to its phenylalanine, the CDR3 spans 14 amino acids. Left in the record is the CDR3 DNA by itself, 42 bases read in frame from the first base. As encoded in the germline V gene (reference sequence), CDR1 is SGHNT while CDR2 is YYREEE. Libraries were made using the immunoSEQ multiplex PCR assay. For the multiplex PCR, a mixture combining 60 forward primers for TCR Vbeta segments and 13 reverse primers for TCR Jbeta segments was used. The CDR3 region of rearranged TCR beta genes was amplified from genomic DNA with a multiplex PCR assay. On the Illumina HiSeq System, the amplified TCR beta libraries were sequenced as 87-base-pair reads. The original methods were these. A later analysis tallied 70 million to 100 million unique TCR beta chains across the 700 or so repertoires, and approximately 12 million of those chains were shared by two or more donors. Raw reads were error-corrected and collapsed into unique sequences by a nearest-neighbor algorithm in which closely related sequences were merged to remove PCR and sequencing errors. CDR3 sequences were aligned to IMGT reference sequences to assign V, D and J gene segments. For a sequence to be retained, a match of at least six nucleotides to both a V gene segment and a J gene segment was required. A rearrangement counted as productive if the CDR3 had no stop codons and remained in frame with V and J, and every other rearrangement counted as non-productive. Following IMGT convention, CDR3 was defined as the stretch from the second conserved V-encoded cysteine up to the conserved J-encoded phenylalanine. In an earlier analysis of roughly 610 of the donors, sequences lacking an unambiguous match to a single V gene segment were excluded. In an earlier analysis of 450 to 700 of the donors, V segments were called functional above 56.7% productive rearrangements and were called segregating when the between-donor standard deviation exceeded 5%. A statistical classification framework was built to diagnose cytomegalovirus status from the catalog of TCR beta chain sequences. In a later analysis, TCR nucleotide sequences were compared against IMGT/GENE-DB human TR gene sequences so that V and J genes could be assigned. Using the TCRdist pipeline, a later analysis assigned CDR3 sequences along with most-parsimonious VDJ recombination scenarios. In a later analysis, each TCR beta chain was defined by its CDR3 amino acid sequence together with its V-gene family, and reads without a unique V-gene family were excluded. As a way to deal with suspected cross-contamination and a sequencing artifact, a later analysis dropped 450 to 700 nucleotide sequences that were highly shared and had low generation probability. In a later analysis, a clonal expansion index was calculated for each public chain from normalized within-repertoire ranks of inferred template counts. In a later analysis, generation probabilities were computed with a VDJ recombination model fitted to out-of-frame rearrangements, and the resulting probabilities were checked against IGoR. A later analysis scored TCR-TCR, TCR-HLA and TCR-CMV co-occurrence with hypergeometric tests, applying a repertoire-size bias correction to TCR pairs. False discovery rates were estimated in a later analysis by permuting HLA or CMV assignments 20 times. In a later analysis, co-occurring TCRs were grouped using DBSCAN, with TCRdist sequence similarity added in when clustering inside HLA-allele-positive subsets. For co-occurrence clustering, repertoires with fewer than 30,000 or more than 120,000 public chains were excluded, along with about five repertoires with anomalous nucleotide sharing. This immuneACCESS table, as held by TCRdb, lists in-frame sequences with V and J called but not all clones. Of the missing ones, under half trace to an unresolved V gene in checked studies; the others have no known cause. That table furnishes V, J and clone size, whereas the DNA furnished D and trimming. The sample table shows about 100,000 clones, and 65% to 85% are seen once. Together, the top ten hold under 2% of the sample.

This clone showed up just once. Its antigen remains undetermined. No much larger clone exists at a distance of one base, and base qualities are not known. The cohort consisted of some 670 healthy bone marrow donors. At the time of sampling, all cohort members were nominally healthy, though unrecorded immune exposures were likely present. The donor was CMV seronegative and belonged to the group of 350 to 400 seronegative cohort members. Every donor gave a peripheral blood sample, and the peripheral blood mononuclear cells from that sample were used for TCR beta sequencing. Genomic DNA was extracted from the blood cell samples with the Qiagen DNeasy Blood Extraction Kit.

Sequenced: PBMCs. This chain is built from TRBV5-4 and TRBJ2-1, with TRBD1 tentatively as D gene (6 bases match). This receptor was identified in a woman in her 40s in good health and CMV-seronegative. This receptor carries the CDR3 CASSLTTGSNEQFF. The DNA reads as follows: TGTGCCAGCAGCTTGACCACAGGGTCCAATGAGCAGTTCTTC.